These 25 T cell receptor beta chains were sequenced from one sample in a study of blood T cell repertoires in COVID-19. Repertoires were generated with immunoSEQ multiplex PCR, while TCRdb's copy carries only in-frame clones and drops some. The repertoire holds under 300,000 clones, approximately 82% seen once, with approximately 5.9% in the top ten. The sequenced material came from peripheral blood. The receptors were gathered from an elderly man with acute or convalescent COVID-19.

This chain uses TRBV5-1 with TRBJ1-4, with D tentatively TRBD1 (6 bases). V lost 4 bases and J lost 4, with 14 bases in between. Per germline, CDR1 SGHRS and CDR2 YFSETQ. The CDR3 sequence is 15 residues long. The CDR3 coding sequence is TGCGCCAGCAGCCCTTCAGGGGTCCTTAATGAAAAACTGTTTTTT. Translating gives CASSPSGVLNEKLFF.

This clone has more than one count but fewer than ten. The V gene is TRBV7-2, the J gene TRBJ2-1; 7 bases line up with TRBD1. Germline loops: CDR1 SGHTA, CDR2 FQGNSA. The ends lost 5 bases at V and 2 bases at J; junction bases unmatched: 6. The length of the CDR3 is 15 residues. The CDR3 loop is CASSPEGQPYNEQFF. The CDR3 nucleotides are TGTGCCAGCAGCCCAGAGGGACAGCCCTACAATGAGCAGTTCTTC.

The CDR3 reads CASSLSGQTSIEAFF. CDR3 in DNA: TGTGCCAGCAGTTTATCAGGACAGACCTCAATTGAAGCTTTCTTT. This chain connects TRBV27 to TRBJ1-1; D is perhaps TRBD1 (6 bases). The CDR3 runs to 15 residues. Trimming left V 0 bases short and J 7 bases short, with 15 bases between. Germline CDR1 reads MNHEY; CDR2 reads SMNVEV (reference sequence).

The chain employs TRBV27 and TRBJ2-5; a weak D match, TRBD1 (6 bases). The CDR3 sequence is 14 residues long. Trimming pared 1 base from V and 5 bases from J, leaving 11 bases between. Germline values: CDR1 MNHEY, CDR2 SMNVEV (reference sequence). The CDR3 coding sequence is TGTGCCAGCAGTTTATTGGGGGCGCCGGAGACCCAGTACTTC. Its protein product is CASSLLGAPETQYF.

This clone was seen a few times. The chain combines TRBV6-6 with TRBJ1-1, with D maybe TRBD1 (5 bases). The germline V and J ends were trimmed by 4 bases and 1 base, with 16 bases remaining between them. Germline V lookup: CDR1 MNHNY, CDR2 SVGAGI (reference sequence). The CDR3 spans 16 residues. The CDR3 reads CASSLGQGSGNTEAFF. For the CDR3, the DNA is TGTGCCAGCAGTTTGGGGCAGGGATCGGGGAACACTGAAGCTTTCTTT.

The chain links TRBV6-5 to TRBJ1-5, with D maybe TRBD1 (5 bases). Trimming took 4 bases from V and 3 from J, leaving 10 bases between them. There are 14 residues in the CDR3. Germline assignment: CDR1 MNHEY and CDR2 SVGAGI. The CDR3 protein is CASSWQGINQPQHF. In DNA form, the CDR3 reads TGTGCCAGCAGTTGGCAGGGCATCAATCAGCCCCAGCATTTT.

DNA for the CDR3: TGTGCCAGCAGCCGGTCGGGGGGCCCTCAAGAGACCCAGTACTTC. It encodes CASSRSGGPQETQYF. This chain joins TRBV5-4 and TRBJ2-5, with a tentative D call TRBD2 (7 bases). Germline V gives CDR1 SGHNT, CDR2 YYREEE (reference sequence). Trimming left V 4 bases short and J 2 bases short, with 15 bases between. The CDR3 is 15 residues long.

This clone was observed once. J is TRBJ1-2 and V is TRBV28; possible D gene TRBD1, 5 bases. Germline V lookup: CDR1 MDHEN, CDR2 SYDVKM. The CDR3 runs to 13 residues. Trimming removed 10 bases from V and 5 bases from J, with 17 bases in between. DNA of the CDR3: TGTGCCATATCCCCGGGAGGGGATTATGGCTACACCTTC. Its protein product is CAISPGGDYGYTF.

The chain carries TRBV18 and TRBJ1-3, with no clear D. Per the germline V gene, CDR1 is KGHSH and CDR2 is LQKENI. The CDR3 is 16 residues long. V lost 3 bases to trimming and J lost 0 bases, with 12 bases between them. CDR3 loop: CASSPYYQPSGNTIYF. The DNA of the CDR3 is TGTGCCAGCTCACCTTACTATCAGCCCTCTGGAAACACCATATATTTT.

The chain combines TRBV10-3 with TRBJ1-2; 7 bases agree with TRBD1. The CDR3 loop spans 17 amino acids. Germline V gene lookup returns CDR1 ENHRY and CDR2 SYGVKD. With V trimmed by 3 bases and J by 4 bases, 14 bases remained unmatched. CDR3 DNA sequence: TGTGCCATCAGTGAAGGGGGCGAAGGTTTCTTTGGCTATGGCTACACCTTC. Its protein product is CAISEGGEGFFGYGYTF.

The J gene is TRBJ1-1, the V gene TRBV4-2, with 10 bases aligning to TRBD1. Germline lookup yields CDR1 LGHNA and CDR2 YNFKEQ. V lost 6 bases, J lost 3 bases, and 7 bases stayed unmatched. There are 15 residues in the CDR3. The CDR3 sequence is CASRNQDRGYTEAFF. Here the CDR3 DNA reads TGTGCCAGCAGGAATCAGGACAGGGGGTACACTGAAGCTTTCTTT.

The V gene is TRBV7-8, the J gene TRBJ1-6, with a possible D match to TRBD1 (6 bases). V lost 0 bases to trimming and J lost 10 bases, with 10 bases between them. The CDR3 loop spans 14 amino acids. The germline CDR1 and CDR2 sequences are SGHVS and FQNEAQ. As DNA, the CDR3 is TGTGCCAGCAGCTTAGCCCAGGGGCAATCACCCCTCCACTTT. Translated: CASSLAQGQSPLHF.

V gene TRBV5-5 combines with J gene TRBJ1-2; 7 bases are a match to TRBD1. This CDR3 contains 15 residues. Germline CDR1 is SGHKS and CDR2 is YYEKEE (reference sequence). V dropped 1 base and J dropped 7; count of bases not matched to a gene: 10. CDR3 in amino acids: CASSLQSGAGGGYTF. The CDR3 DNA follows: TGTGCCAGCAGCTTGCAATCCGGGGCAGGGGGTGGCTACACCTTC.

This sequence joins TRBV28 and TRBJ2-4, with D tentatively TRBD2 (6 bases). The CDR3 covers 13 residues. The germline V gene has CDR1 MDHEN and CDR2 SYDVKM. V was trimmed by 6 bases and J by 7 bases, leaving 13 bases between them. The CDR3 DNA reads as TGTGCCAGCAGCGAACTAGCTTACAACATTCAGTACTTC. It translates to CASSELAYNIQYF.

The V and J genes are TRBV5-4 and TRBJ2-1, with TRBD2 identical over 11 bases. There are 15 residues in the CDR3. Germline values: CDR1 SGHNT, CDR2 YYREEE (reference sequence). V was pared by 3 bases and J by 4 bases, with 3 bases of the junction left unmatched. CDR3 nucleotide sequence: TGTGCCAGCAGCTCGACTAGCGGGGAATACAATGAGCAGTTCTTC. It specifies CASSSTSGEYNEQFF.

The CDR3 region is CATSSPSGGYNEQFF. CDR3 sequence (DNA): TGTGCCACCAGCAGTCCGTCAGGGGGGTACAATGAGCAGTTCTTC. The rearrangement links TRBV15 to TRBJ2-1; TRBD1 is a possible D gene (7 bases). This CDR3 region has 15 residues. Trimming removed 3 bases from V and 4 bases from J, with 13 bases in between. Germline CDR1 and CDR2: LNHNV and YYDKDF (reference sequence).

The chain joins TRBV14 to TRBJ2-1; 8 nucleotides match TRBD1. CDR3 length equals 15 residues. V was clipped by 4 bases and J by 2 bases; unmatched bases: 4. The germline gives CDR1 SGHDN, CDR2 FVKESK. The CDR3 region is CASSPRDRTYNEQFF. In DNA, the CDR3 is TGTGCCAGCAGCCCGCGGGACAGGACCTACAATGAGCAGTTCTTC.

Only a few counts were recorded for this clone. The chain carries TRBV5-6 and TRBJ2-7; TRBD2 matches 13 bases. The CDR3 runs 14 residues. V lost 4 bases to trimming and J lost 5 bases; unmatched junction nucleotides: 3. The germline CDR1 and CDR2 sequences are SGHDT and YYEEEE. CDR3 in amino acids: CASSVGLAGDEQYF. CDR3 nucleotides: TGTGCCAGCAGCGTCGGACTAGCGGGAGACGAGCAGTACTTC.

This chain uses TRBV7-9 with TRBJ2-5, with TRBD1 identical over 8 bases. This CDR3 has 14 residues. V was pared by 4 bases and J by 7 bases, with 8 bases of the junction left unmatched. CDR1 and CDR2 from the germline V gene are SEHNR and FQNEAQ (reference sequence). Here the CDR3 DNA reads TGTGCCAGCAGCTCCCGTGGGGGGACAGGGACCCAGTACTTC. It specifies CASSSRGGTGTQYF. Based on the CDR3 plus reference TRBV7-9 and TRBJ2-5, the full variable domain is DTGVSQNPRHKITKRGQNVTFRCDPISEHNRLYWYRQTLGQGPEFLTYFQNEAQLEKSRLLSDRFSAERPKGSFSTLEIQRTEQGDSAMYLCASSSRGGTGTQYFGPGTRLLVL.

This clone occurred once. This chain uses TRBV10-1 with TRBJ2-5; possibly TRBD2 for D (6 bases). Germline V lookup: CDR1 WNHNN, CDR2 SYGVQD (reference sequence). The CDR3 has 13 amino acids. The V end was cut by 4 bases, the J end by 6 bases, with 12 bases between. The CDR3 loop is CASSGDSGKTQYF. As DNA, the CDR3 is TGCGCCAGCAGTGGCGATAGCGGCAAGACCCAGTACTTC.

The chain has TRBV5-6 and TRBJ1-5; no reliable D call. The CDR3 runs 13 residues. Per the germline V gene, CDR1 is SGHDT and CDR2 is YYEEEE. V dropped 3 bases and J dropped 2 bases, with 6 bases sitting between them. The CDR3 loop reads CASSSLGNQPQHF. The DNA for the CDR3 is TGTGCCAGCAGCTCCCTTGGCAATCAGCCCCAGCATTTT.

The chain is built from TRBV5-1 and TRBJ1-1, with 9 bases that match TRBD1. The CDR3 contains 16 residues. V trimming: 4 bases; J trimming: 4 bases; junction bases outside the gene matches: 11. In germline, CDR1 is SGHRS, CDR2 YFSETQ. The CDR3 sequence is CASSPTGGRVGTEAFF. DNA of the CDR3: TGCGCCAGCAGCCCGACAGGGGGGCGGGTGGGCACTGAAGCTTTCTTT. Using reference TRBV5-1 and TRBJ1-1 for the parts outside the CDR3, the full variable domain is KAGVTQTPRYLIKTRGQQVTLSCSPISGHRSVSWYQQTPGQGLQFLFEYFSETQRNKGNFPGRFSGRQFSNSRSEMNVSTLELGDSALYLCASSPTGGRVGTEAFFGQGTRLTVV.

The gene calls are TRBV28 and TRBJ2-7, with TRBD1 matching 7 bases. V trimming: 3 bases; J trimming: 4 bases; junction bases outside the gene matches: 6. Germline CDR1 reads MDHEN; CDR2 reads SYDVKM. CDR3 length: 14 residues. The CDR3 DNA sequence: TGTGCCAGCAGTTTTATGGGACAGAGGTACGAGCAGTACTTC. Amino acids: CASSFMGQRYEQYF.

The rearrangement uses TRBV9 and TRBJ2-1, with TRBD2 matching over 9 bases. Trimming removed 0 bases from V and 7 bases from J; junction bases left unmatched: 8. The CDR3 has 16 residues. Germline V gene sequence: CDR1 SGDLS, CDR2 YYNGEE. The CDR3 DNA is TGTGCCAGCAGCGTAGGTGTTGCGGGGGGGCGGAATGAGCAGTTCTTC. It yields the protein CASSVGVAGGRNEQFF. Combining the CDR3 with reference TRBV9 and TRBJ2-1 gives the whole variable domain DSGVTQTPKHLITATGQRVTLRCSPRSGDLSVYWYQQSLDQGLQFLIQYYNGEERAKGNILERFSAQQFPDLHSELNLSSLELGDSALYFCASSVGVAGGRNEQFFGPGTRLTVL.

As regards this clone: Other DNA variants within this sample encode the same CDR3. The genes are TRBV6-1 and TRBJ1-3; 11 positions match TRBD1. Per germline, CDR1 MNHNS and CDR2 SASEGT. V shed 3 bases, J shed 0 bases, and the junction held 1 base outside the gene matches. The CDR3 is made up of 16 amino acids. The CDR3 bases are TGTGCCAGCAGTGAGGGGACAGGGGGCTCTGGAAACACCATATATTTT. Translating it yields CASSEGTGGSGNTIYF.